The T cell receptor (beta chain) described here comes from a study of blood T cell repertoires in COVID-19. About the research overall: PBMCs, B-cell-depleted T cells, or T cells provided the cDNA or gDNA that made up the material.

V gave up 0 bases and J gave up 9 bases, with 7 bases separating them. Germline CDR1 reads SGHRS; CDR2 reads YFSETQ. This CDR3 spans 13 amino acids. All enrollees were about 18 to 90 years old and from roughly 22 US areas. Cohorts were assigned according to the clinical history that participants reported. TCRdb's table, derived via immunoSEQ multiplex PCR, lists solely in-frame clones and lacks some. The profile shows about 200,000 clones, about 80% of them singletons. The material sequenced was PBMCs or T cells enriched from blood (not recorded which). The origin of this receptor is a man aged 40-50 years who had recovered from COVID-19. V usage is TRBV5-1 and J usage is TRBJ1-6; D is undetermined. The CDR3 region is CASSLVGLSPLHF. The CDR3 DNA follows: TGCGCCAGCAGCTTGGTTGGGCTTTCACCCCTCCACTTT.